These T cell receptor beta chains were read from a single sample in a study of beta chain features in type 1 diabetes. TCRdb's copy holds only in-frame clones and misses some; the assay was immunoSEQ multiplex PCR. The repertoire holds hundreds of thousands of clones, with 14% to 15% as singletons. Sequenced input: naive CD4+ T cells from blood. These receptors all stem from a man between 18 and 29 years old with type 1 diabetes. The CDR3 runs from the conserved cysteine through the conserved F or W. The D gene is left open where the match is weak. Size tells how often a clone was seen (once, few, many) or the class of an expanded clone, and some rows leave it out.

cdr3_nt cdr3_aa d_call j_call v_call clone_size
TGTGCCAGCAGCTTAAGTGGGAGCTTCTACGAGCAGTACTTC CASSLSGSFYEQYF NA TRBJ2-7 TRBV11-2 NA
TGTGCCAGCTCACTAACCGGGACAGGGATCTACGAGCAGTACTTC CASSLTGTGIYEQYF TRBD1 TRBJ2-7 TRBV18 few
TGTGCCAGCAGCCCCAACAGGGGGCGAACCGGGGAGCTGTTTTTT CASSPNRGRTGELFF TRBD1 TRBJ2-2 TRBV27 NA
TGCGCCAGCAGCCGAGGACAGGGAAACACTGAAGCTTTCTTT CASSRGQGNTEAFF TRBD1 TRBJ1-1 TRBV5-1 few
TGCGCCAGCAGCCGGACCAGCGTGGGACAGAAGAGAAACTATGGCTACACCTTC CASSRTSVGQKRNYGYTF TRBD1 TRBJ1-2 TRBV4-1 NA
TGCAGCGTTGATTTGGGTCCGGGACAGGGTGTTGGCTACACCTTC CSVDLGPGQGVGYTF TRBD1 TRBJ1-2 TRBV29-1 NA
TGTGCCAGCAGTGAGAAGACTAGTCAAGAGACCCAGTACTTC CASSEKTSQETQYF NA TRBJ2-5 TRBV2 NA
TGCAGCGTTTCTAGCGGGATCGACACCGGGGAGCTGTTTTTT CSVSSGIDTGELFF TRBD2 TRBJ2-2 TRBV29-1 NA
TGTGCCAGCAGTTTAAGGGTCCTAGCGGGAGGGGAGCAGTTCTTC CASSLRVLAGGEQFF TRBD2 TRBJ2-1 TRBV28 NA
TGTGCCAGCAGCTCGGGACTAGCGGGAGGTTACGAGCAGTACTTC CASSSGLAGGYEQYF TRBD2 TRBJ2-7 TRBV5-4 NA
TGTGCCAGCTCACCTGGACAGCACTACGAGCAGTACTTC CASSPGQHYEQYF NA TRBJ2-7 TRBV18 NA
TGTGCCAGCAGCCGGGGCGGGGTATGGAACACTGAAGCTTTCTTT CASSRGGVWNTEAFF NA TRBJ1-1 TRBV14 NA
TGTGCCAGCAGCCCTGGACTAAGGAACTACGAGCAGTACTTC CASSPGLRNYEQYF NA TRBJ2-7 TRBV27 NA
TGTGCCAGCAGTTACTGGACAGGGCTGGGAGAGACCCAGTACTTC CASSYWTGLGETQYF TRBD1 TRBJ2-5 TRBV6-5 NA
TGTGCCAGCAGCGCGCAGGGCAGCCTACAACAGACCCAGTACTTC CASSAQGSLQQTQYF NA TRBJ2-5 TRBV5-4 NA
TGCGCCAGCAGCGCGCTGACTAGCGGGGGGCCCACCGCAGATACGCAGTATTTT CASSALTSGGPTADTQYF TRBD2 TRBJ2-3 TRBV5-1 NA
TGTGCCAGCAGCCAAGACTACTACACTGAAGCTTTCTTT CASSQDYYTEAFF NA TRBJ1-1 TRBV14 few
TGCGCCAGCAGTACCGGGACAGGGTCTACCGGGGAGCTGTTTTTT CASSTGTGSTGELFF TRBD1 TRBJ2-2 TRBV5-1 NA
TGTGCCAGCAGTCCTTACCGCGGAGAGTCCTACGAGCAGTACTTC CASSPYRGESYEQYF NA TRBJ2-7 TRBV6-5 few
TGTGCCAGCAGCCAAGTGACGGGGGTTTACAATGAGCAGTTCTTC CASSQVTGVYNEQFF NA TRBJ2-1 TRBV4-2 few
TGTGCCAGCTCACTACCGGGACAGGGCTACAATGAGCAGTTCTTC CASSLPGQGYNEQFF TRBD1 TRBJ2-1 TRBV18 NA
TGCAGTGCCCCCCGAGGGGAGACCCAGTACTTC CSAPRGETQYF NA TRBJ2-5 TRBV20-1 NA
TGTGCCAGCAGTTTACGCGAGAACTATGGCTACACCTTC CASSLRENYGYTF NA TRBJ1-2 TRBV28 NA
TGTGCCAGCAGCTTGGGGCCAGGGGAGCAGTACTTC CASSLGPGEQYF NA TRBJ2-7 TRBV7-2 few
TGTGCCAGCAGCGCCGGGACTTTCCAGGAGACCCAGTACTTC CASSAGTFQETQYF NA TRBJ2-5 TRBV2 few
TGTGCCAGCAGTTCCCGTCGGGTCCTCAGCACAGATACGCAGTATTTT CASSSRRVLSTDTQYF NA TRBJ2-3 TRBV2 few
TGTGCCAGCAGCTTGGCCGGCGGGGATAGCACCGGGGAGCTGTTTTTT CASSLAGGDSTGELFF NA TRBJ2-2 TRBV5-4 few
TGTGCCAGCAGCTCGGACAGGGGGCTACAGCCCCAGCATTTT CASSSDRGLQPQHF TRBD1 TRBJ1-5 TRBV7-2 NA
TGTGCCAGCCATGACAGGATCGGAGAGACCCAGTACTTC CASHDRIGETQYF NA TRBJ2-5 TRBV28 NA
TGTGCCAGCAGCTTCAGGGGAAGTCGTTCCGAGCAGTACTTC CASSFRGSRSEQYF NA TRBJ2-7 TRBV7-2 few